The sequence of this TCR beta chain was determined in a study of T cells after posttransplantation cyclophosphamide. Study results and limitations: Later blood repertoires were often dominated by clones from the donor CD8+ memory compartment.

Details on this clone: Its antigen is unidentified.

This CDR3 spans 13 amino acids. Trimming removed 3 bases from V and 2 bases from J, with 6 bases in between. The method was immunoSEQ multiplex PCR; TCRdb's version includes in-frame clones alone and lacks a portion of them. The sample shows 66,000 or so clones, 93% of them seen only once. This TCR came from a woman aged 25 to 45 in good health and a related stem cell transplant donor. Sequences were obtained from PBMCs. J is TRBJ2-1 and V is TRBV5-3; D remains unclear. TRBV5-3 is identified as an open reading frame with a role that is uncertain. The CDR3 DNA sequence: TGTGCCAGAAGCTATGGGGCCTACAATGAGCAGTTCTTC. Encoded protein: CARSYGAYNEQFF.